In this sample, the clone carrying this TCR beta chain turned up many times. TCR cDNA, made by 5'RACE template switching, carried an added universal primer site and UMIs. From the 5' RACE reads, TCRdb called clonotypes with MiXCR, one entry per CDR3 protein. The sample lists more than 250,000 distinct CDR3 sequences; around 6.8% were seen once. Germline loops: CDR1 ENHRY, CDR2 SYGVKD. The CDR3 totals 13 residues. With V trimmed by 8 bases and J by 5 bases, 6 bases remained unmatched. This sample was included in a study of T cells after yellow fever vaccination. The starting material was PBMCs, obtained about 41 days after the first yellow fever vaccination. The source of this sequence is a man younger than 35 who received the YFV17D yellow fever vaccine. V gene TRBV10-3 combines with J gene TRBJ1-1; 9 bases match TRBD1. CDR3 protein: CAIGTTGGTEAFF. CDR3 DNA sequence: TGTGCCATCGGAACGACAGGGGGTACTGAAGCTTTCTTT.